This TCR beta chain was sequenced in a study of T cell repertoires in cytomegalovirus infection. Study-wide context: Indications of both CMV infection and matching HLA type were provided by public TCR beta signatures.

From the reads, TCRdb called clonotypes with MiXCR, one entry per CDR3 protein. Here the sample spans 200,000 to 300,000 distinct CDR3 sequences, less than 9.5% being singletons. A few counts support this clonotype. CDR1 KGHSH and CDR2 LQKENI come from the germline V gene. The CDR3 length is 15 residues. Trimming took 6 bases from V and 5 from J, leaving 19 bases between them. The chain couples TRBV18 to TRBJ1-1; a weak D match, TRBD1 (5 bases). Material: PBMCs. This TCR was recovered from a human donor in good health (CMV status not recorded). Some clones in this sample may be carry-over from other donors' samples. Written as DNA, the CDR3 is TGTGCCAGCTCCCAGACGGGGACGACGGGGACTGAAGCTTTCTTT. It yields the protein CASSQTGTTGTEAFF.